The rows below give T cell receptor beta chains drawn from one sample of a study of T cells after yellow fever vaccination. MiXCR, applied by TCRdb to the 5' RACE reads, yields one record per CDR3 protein. The sample lists roughly 63,000 distinct CDR3 sequences, approximately 7.4% seen once, with 35% to 40% in the top ten. Sequences were derived from CD8+ T cells sorted from PBMCs, sampled 15 days after the yellow fever booster vaccination. The receptor source for this set is a man aged 25-40 years who received the YFV17D yellow fever vaccine. CDR3s include the opening cysteine and the closing phenylalanine or tryptophan. D genes are given only for firm matches. The listing skips clone size in some rows; elsewhere it reads once, few, many or a size class.

D gene: NA; J gene: TRBJ2-5; V gene: TRBV29-1; clone size: many; CDR3 DNA: TGCAGCGTTGATTACGATAGCGAAGAGACCCAGTACTTC; CDR3 protein: CSVDYDSEETQYF
D gene: NA; J gene: TRBJ2-3; V gene: TRBV19; clone size: NA; CDR3 DNA: TGTGCCAGTAGTGGGCGGTCCACAGATCCGCAGTATTTT; CDR3 protein: CASSGRSTDPQYF
D gene: NA; J gene: TRBJ2-1; V gene: TRBV7-2; clone size: many; CDR3 DNA: TGTGCCAGCAGCTTAGGAGCGGTGGGAAGGTCCTACAATGAGCAGTTCTTC; CDR3 protein: CASSLGAVGRSYNEQFF
D gene: NA; J gene: TRBJ1-1; V gene: TRBV15; clone size: many; CDR3 DNA: TGTGCCACCAGCAGAGTTGCCAGCACTGAAGCTTTCTTT; CDR3 protein: CATSRVASTEAFF
D gene: NA; J gene: TRBJ2-3; V gene: TRBV11-2; clone size: many; CDR3 DNA: TGTGCCAGCAGCTTAGTGATGGGGACAGATACGCAGTATTTT; CDR3 protein: CASSLVMGTDTQYF
D gene: TRBD1; J gene: TRBJ2-7; V gene: TRBV10-3; clone size: many; CDR3 DNA: TGTGCCATCAGTCGGACAGGGGTCGAGCAGTACTTC; CDR3 protein: CAISRTGVEQYF
D gene: TRBD1; J gene: TRBJ2-7; V gene: TRBV7-9; clone size: many; CDR3 DNA: TGTGCCAGCAGTATACCCCCGGGACAGGGCTACGAGCAGTACTTC; CDR3 protein: CASSIPPGQGYEQYF
D gene: NA; J gene: TRBJ2-3; V gene: TRBV11-2; clone size: many; CDR3 DNA: TGTGCCAGCAGCTTAGAGGAATTGAGGGACAGCACAGATACGCAGTATTTT; CDR3 protein: CASSLEELRDSTDTQYF
D gene: NA; J gene: TRBJ2-2; V gene: TRBV6-5; clone size: many; CDR3 DNA: TGTGCCAGCAGTTACGGGGACACAAACACCGGGGAGCTGTTTTTT; CDR3 protein: CASSYGDTNTGELFF
D gene: NA; J gene: TRBJ2-1; V gene: TRBV18; clone size: NA; CDR3 DNA: TGTGCCAGCTCACCACCCACAGACACGAACAATGAGCAGTTCTTC; CDR3 protein: CASSPPTDTNNEQFF
D gene: NA; J gene: TRBJ2-7; V gene: TRBV28; clone size: many; CDR3 DNA: TGTGCCAGCAGTTTGAACACCGGAGGGTTAGGGTCCTACGAGCAGTACTTC; CDR3 protein: CASSLNTGGLGSYEQYF
D gene: TRBD1; J gene: TRBJ1-1; V gene: TRBV7-9; clone size: many; CDR3 DNA: TGTGCCAGCAGCCCATGGGACAGGACTCTCACTGAAGCTTTCTTT; CDR3 protein: CASSPWDRTLTEAFF
D gene: NA; J gene: TRBJ2-1; V gene: TRBV7-2; clone size: many; CDR3 DNA: TGTGCCAGCAGCAAAACCCCCCTCGGTAGCAGTTCTAATGAGCAGTTCTTC; CDR3 protein: CASSKTPLGSSSNEQFF
D gene: TRBD1; J gene: TRBJ2-7; V gene: TRBV5-1; clone size: many; CDR3 DNA: TGCGCCAGCAGCGGATCCTCCGGGACAGGGAAAGACGAGCAGTACTTC; CDR3 protein: CASSGSSGTGKDEQYF
D gene: TRBD2; J gene: TRBJ2-7; V gene: TRBV10-2; clone size: many; CDR3 DNA: TGCGCCAGCAGCGCCGGGACTAGCGTCTCCTACGAGCAGTACTTC; CDR3 protein: CASSAGTSVSYEQYF
D gene: NA; J gene: TRBJ2-1; V gene: TRBV7-8; clone size: many; CDR3 DNA: TGTGCCAGCAGCTTAGGTCCGACCCTCTCCTACAATGAGCAGTTCTTC; CDR3 protein: CASSLGPTLSYNEQFF
D gene: TRBD2; J gene: TRBJ2-5; V gene: TRBV12-3/TRBV12-4; clone size: many; CDR3 DNA: TGTGCCAGCGGGTTAGCGGGAGCGTGGGAGACCCAGTACTTC; CDR3 protein: CASGLAGAWETQYF
D gene: TRBD1; J gene: TRBJ1-1; V gene: TRBV30; clone size: NA; CDR3 DNA: TGTGCCTGGGACAGGGGGTCTGCTGAAGCTTTCTTT; CDR3 protein: CAWDRGSAEAFF
D gene: NA; J gene: TRBJ2-5; V gene: TRBV3-1; clone size: many; CDR3 DNA: TGTGCCAGCAGCCAAGAAGGGCGGGCACAAGAGACCCAGTACTTC; CDR3 protein: CASSQEGRAQETQYF
D gene: NA; J gene: TRBJ2-1; V gene: TRBV7-9; clone size: many; CDR3 DNA: TGTGCCAGCAGCTTAAACGATAACGGGCGGAACAATGAGCAGTTCTTC; CDR3 protein: CASSLNDNGRNNEQFF
D gene: NA; J gene: TRBJ2-1; V gene: TRBV7-9; clone size: many; CDR3 DNA: TGTGCCAGCAGCCCCCCTGGTCGGGAGCAGTTCTTC; CDR3 protein: CASSPPGREQFF
D gene: NA; J gene: TRBJ2-7; V gene: TRBV9; clone size: few; CDR3 DNA: TGTGCCAGCAGCGTAGAGGGGGTGGCCGAGCAGTACTTC; CDR3 protein: CASSVEGVAEQYF
D gene: NA; J gene: TRBJ2-1; V gene: TRBV19; clone size: many; CDR3 DNA: TGTGCCAGTAGTATTGCAGGGTCGGATTACAATGAGCAGTTCTTC; CDR3 protein: CASSIAGSDYNEQFF
D gene: NA; J gene: TRBJ2-7; V gene: TRBV20-1; clone size: many; CDR3 DNA: TGCAGTGCTAGAGGCAGGGACGGATACGAGCAGTACTTC; CDR3 protein: CSARGRDGYEQYF
D gene: NA; J gene: TRBJ2-4; V gene: TRBV19; clone size: NA; CDR3 DNA: TGTGCCAGTACTACAGGGTCGACCAAAAACATTCAGTACTTC; CDR3 protein: CASTTGSTKNIQYF
D gene: NA; J gene: TRBJ2-3; V gene: TRBV12-3/TRBV12-4; clone size: many; CDR3 DNA: TGTGCCAGCAGTGACCGACAGGTTATCACAGATACGCAGTATTTT; CDR3 protein: CASSDRQVITDTQYF
D gene: TRBD1; J gene: TRBJ2-1; V gene: TRBV9; clone size: many; CDR3 DNA: TGTGCCAGCAGCGAAGGGGGCGGAACCAAATCCAATGAGCAGTTCTTC; CDR3 protein: CASSEGGGTKSNEQFF
D gene: NA; J gene: TRBJ1-3; V gene: TRBV15; clone size: many; CDR3 DNA: TGTGCCACCAGCAACGGACTGACCTCTGGAAACACCATATATTTT; CDR3 protein: CATSNGLTSGNTIYF
D gene: NA; J gene: TRBJ2-5; V gene: TRBV7-8; clone size: many; CDR3 DNA: TGTGCCAGCAGCTTATCTGCGTACCAAGAGACCCAGTACTTC; CDR3 protein: CASSLSAYQETQYF
D gene: TRBD2; J gene: TRBJ2-5; V gene: TRBV6-5; clone size: many; CDR3 DNA: TGTGCCAGCAGTTTCTCAGCGGGAGAATCCCAAGAGACCCAGTACTTC; CDR3 protein: CASSFSAGESQETQYF
D gene: TRBD2; J gene: TRBJ2-5; V gene: TRBV2; clone size: many; CDR3 DNA: TGTGCCAGCAGTGAGGGACTAGCGGGAGCTAAGACCCAGTACTTC; CDR3 protein: CASSEGLAGAKTQYF
D gene: TRBD1; J gene: TRBJ2-6; V gene: TRBV28; clone size: many; CDR3 DNA: TGTGCCAGCAGACCTAGTCCGGGACAGAGATACTCTGGGGCCAACGTCCTGACTTTC; CDR3 protein: CASRPSPGQRYSGANVLTF
D gene: TRBD2; J gene: TRBJ2-3; V gene: TRBV29-1; clone size: many; CDR3 DNA: TGCAGCGTTGGAGACCTCGGACTAGCGGGAGATACGCAGTATTTT; CDR3 protein: CSVGDLGLAGDTQYF
D gene: NA; J gene: TRBJ2-7; V gene: TRBV5-1; clone size: many; CDR3 DNA: TGCGCCAGCAAAAGCTCCTACGAGCAGTACTTC; CDR3 protein: CASKSSYEQYF
D gene: NA; J gene: TRBJ2-6; V gene: TRBV10-3; clone size: NA; CDR3 DNA: TGTGCCATCAGTGAGCCAGGCCGCTCTGGGGCCAACGTCCTGACTTTC; CDR3 protein: CAISEPGRSGANVLTF
D gene: TRBD1; J gene: TRBJ1-1; V gene: TRBV9; clone size: many; CDR3 DNA: TGTGCCAGCAACCCAGGGGGGGGGACTGAAGCTTTCTTT; CDR3 protein: CASNPGGGTEAFF
D gene: NA; J gene: TRBJ2-1; V gene: TRBV2; clone size: many; CDR3 DNA: TGTGCCAGCATTTCTCGGGACAATGAGCAGTTCTTC; CDR3 protein: CASISRDNEQFF
D gene: TRBD2; J gene: TRBJ2-1; V gene: TRBV27; clone size: many; CDR3 DNA: TGTGCCAGCAGTGATCGACTAGCGGGAGGGGCCTACAATGAGCAGTTCTTC; CDR3 protein: CASSDRLAGGAYNEQFF
D gene: NA; J gene: TRBJ2-5; V gene: TRBV29-1; clone size: many; CDR3 DNA: TGCAGCGTTGTAAGGCTAGCGGGCCCAGGGGGAGAGACCCAGTACTTC; CDR3 protein: CSVVRLAGPGGETQYF
D gene: TRBD2; J gene: TRBJ2-5; V gene: TRBV12-3/TRBV12-4; clone size: many; CDR3 DNA: TGTGCCAGCAGTCCCGTAGCGGGAGGCCTAAAGACCCAGTACTTC; CDR3 protein: CASSPVAGGLKTQYF
D gene: NA; J gene: TRBJ2-5; V gene: TRBV2; clone size: many; CDR3 DNA: TGTGCCAGCAGTTCGGGGAATATCCAAGAGACCCAGTACTTC; CDR3 protein: CASSSGNIQETQYF
D gene: TRBD2; J gene: TRBJ2-1; V gene: TRBV29-1; clone size: many; CDR3 DNA: TGCAGCGCCGGTAGGGACAGGGAACTAGCGGGAGAAGAGCAGTTCTTC; CDR3 protein: CSAGRDRELAGEEQFF
D gene: TRBD1; J gene: TRBJ1-1; V gene: TRBV11-2; clone size: many; CDR3 DNA: TGTGCCAGCAGCTTCCCGACAGGGCCCGACACTGAAGCTTTCTTT; CDR3 protein: CASSFPTGPDTEAFF
D gene: TRBD2; J gene: TRBJ2-2; V gene: TRBV9; clone size: few; CDR3 DNA: TGTGCCAGCAGTGGTAGCGGGAGTCTCATCACCGGGGAGCTGTTTTTT; CDR3 protein: CASSGSGSLITGELFF
D gene: TRBD2; J gene: TRBJ2-2; V gene: TRBV9; clone size: NA; CDR3 DNA: TGTGCCAGTCAGGGACTAGCGGAAAACACCGGGGAGCTGTTTTTT; CDR3 protein: CASQGLAENTGELFF
D gene: NA; J gene: TRBJ2-5; V gene: TRBV27; clone size: many; CDR3 DNA: TGTGCCAGCAGACTCGAAGGGGGACAAGAGACCCAGTACTTC; CDR3 protein: CASRLEGGQETQYF
D gene: NA; J gene: TRBJ2-6; V gene: TRBV7-5; clone size: NA; CDR3 DNA: TGTATCCCTGCGCCAGAAGGACAGGGCGCCTCTGGGGCCAACGTCCTGACTTTC; CDR3 protein: CIPAPEGQGASGANVLTF
D gene: NA; J gene: TRBJ2-1; V gene: TRBV7-9; clone size: many; CDR3 DNA: TGTGCCAGCACCACTCGGAGGGGAACCTACAATGAGCAGTTCTTC; CDR3 protein: CASTTRRGTYNEQFF
D gene: NA; J gene: TRBJ2-3; V gene: TRBV7-9; clone size: many; CDR3 DNA: TGTGCCAGCAGCTTGGGGCAGGGGTCCACAGATACGCAGTATTTT; CDR3 protein: CASSLGQGSTDTQYF
D gene: NA; J gene: TRBJ1-5; V gene: TRBV20-1; clone size: many; CDR3 DNA: TGCAGTGCTAGAGATCGGGAGATCGAGGCCTATCAGCCCCAGCATTTT; CDR3 protein: CSARDREIEAYQPQHF
D gene: NA; J gene: TRBJ2-5; V gene: TRBV29-1; clone size: many; CDR3 DNA: TGCAGCGTTGATGCAGGGCTGGAGACCCAGTACTTC; CDR3 protein: CSVDAGLETQYF
D gene: NA; J gene: TRBJ2-1; V gene: TRBV7-2; clone size: many; CDR3 DNA: TGTGCCAGCAGCCCCCGGGGGAGTGGGACCCTGCCAGGTGAGCAGTTCTTC; CDR3 protein: CASSPRGSGTLPGEQFF
D gene: TRBD1; J gene: TRBJ2-7; V gene: TRBV14; clone size: NA; CDR3 DNA: TGTGCCAGCAGCCAAAATAAACCGGGACAGCCTCTCTACGAGCAGTACTTC; CDR3 protein: CASSQNKPGQPLYEQYF
D gene: NA; J gene: TRBJ2-7; V gene: TRBV5-8; clone size: few; CDR3 DNA: TGTGCCAGCAGCTTGGAGCTTGGGGCTGCCTACGAGCAGTACTTC; CDR3 protein: CASSLELGAAYEQYF